The T cell receptor (beta chain) described here comes from a study of T cells in Graves' hyperthyroidism and ophthalmopathy. About the study: Blood from the periphery was taken at initial diagnosis, before any treatment.

In its sample, this clonotype was seen a few times. The antigen remains unidentified. This CDR3 spans 13 amino acids. Germline V CDR1 and CDR2: SEHNR, FQNEAQ (reference sequence). Between the trimmed V and J ends, which lost 3 bases and 7 bases, there was a span of 12 bases. Study-wide findings and caveats: Within blood appeared most thyroid clonotypes that had expanded above 0.001.

It was RNA transcripts that yielded the amplified TCR beta CDR3 regions. In the first-round RT-PCR of the TCR CDR3, the HTBI primer set was used. TCRdb called the multiplex PCR reads again in MiXCR, with one record for every CDR3 protein. Of 370,000 or so distinct CDR3 sequences in the sample, about 13% were seen once. The material sequenced was blood. The receptor was derived from a man aged 25 to 45 with Graves' hyperthyroidism that later progressed to Graves' ophthalmopathy. The chain is built from TRBV7-9 and TRBJ2-5; no clear D gene. As DNA, the CDR3 is TGTGCCAGCAGCTTCAGGCAGGATCCGACCCAGTACTTC. Amino acid sequence: CASSFRQDPTQYF. Full variable domain (rest looked up from reference TRBV7-9 and TRBJ2-5): DTGVSQNPRHKITKRGQNVTFRCDPISEHNRLYWYRQTLGQGPEFLTYFQNEAQLEKSRLLSDRFSAERPKGSFSTLEIQRTEQGDSAMYLCASSFRQDPTQYFGPGTRLLVL.